Listed here are 7 T cell receptor beta chains from one sample, sequenced in a study of cytomegalovirus exposure and HLA in healthy donors. PCR was performed using 60 Vbeta and 13 Jbeta primers. The table came from immunoSEQ multiplex PCR; TCRdb's copy has only in-frame clones and leaves some out. The listing contains under 100,000 clones. The sequencing input was PBMCs. These receptors were collected from a young woman in good health and CMV-seronegative.

About this clone itself: Additional DNA sequences in this sample encode the identical CDR3. The chain uses TRBV5-1 and TRBJ1-2; a possible D gene is TRBD1 (6 bases). V lost 0 bases and J 4 bases, leaving 10 bases between the germline ends. The CDR3 runs 14 residues. The germline V gene has CDR1 SGHRS and CDR2 YFSETQ. The CDR3 here is CASSLGGQLYGYTF. In DNA, the CDR3 is TGCGCCAGCAGCTTGGGTGGACAGCTCTATGGCTACACCTTC.

V is TRBV7-9 and J is TRBJ1-2; 10 bases align to TRBD1. V gave up 3 bases and J gave up 7 bases; unmatched junction bases: 8. The CDR3 runs to 15 residues. CDR1 and CDR2 from the germline V gene are SEHNR and FQNEAQ (reference sequence). This chain's CDR3 is CASSLSGTGVGGYTF. The CDR3 DNA follows: TGTGCCAGCAGCTTGTCCGGGACAGGGGTTGGTGGCTACACCTTC.

The J gene is TRBJ1-2, the V gene TRBV29-1, with a possible D match to TRBD1 (6 bases). Trimming took 7 bases from V and 2 from J, leaving 14 bases between them. The CDR3 contains 13 residues. Germline values: CDR1 SQVTM, CDR2 ANQGSEA. In nucleotides, the CDR3 is TGCAGCGCTGGAGGGGGGGAGAACTATGGCTACACCTTC. It codes for CSAGGGENYGYTF.

This chain links TRBV2 with TRBJ1-2; 12 positions match TRBD1. V shed 6 bases, J shed 8 bases, and the junction held 10 bases outside the gene matches. Germline V gene data show CDR1 as SNHLY and CDR2 as FYNNEI. There are 15 residues in the CDR3. The CDR3 DNA follows: TGTGCCAGCAGGGAACCGGGACAGGGGGCGCGAGGCTACACCTTC. Protein sequence: CASREPGQGARGYTF.

CDR3 loop: CATSFRDRGTDTQYF. The DNA for the CDR3 is TGTGCCACCAGCTTCCGGGACAGAGGGACAGATACGCAGTATTTT. The rearrangement links TRBV15 to TRBJ2-3; the match to TRBD1 covers 7 bases. CDR3 size: 15 residues. Germline V CDR1 and CDR2: LNHNV, YYDKDF (reference sequence). V shed 5 bases and J 3 bases; nucleotides not matched to a gene: 8.

This rearrangement joins TRBV4-1 to TRBJ2-7, with a possible D match to TRBD1 (6 bases). This CDR3 has 16 amino acids. CDR1 is MGHRA, CDR2 YSYEKL, per germline. With 3 bases removed from V and 4 bases from J, the gap between germline ends came to 19 bases. The CDR3 loop is CASSQFSGTNFYEQYF. The CDR3 coding sequence is TGCGCCAGCAGCCAGTTTTCGGGGACAAACTTTTACGAGCAGTACTTC.

For the CDR3, the DNA is TGCGCCAGCAGCCTCACCGGGACAGGGCCCTACGAGCAGTACTTC. It codes for CASSLTGTGPYEQYF. The V call is TRBV4-1, the J call TRBJ2-7, with TRBD1 matching over 9 bases. With V trimmed by 4 bases and J by 2 bases, 6 bases remained unmatched. The CDR3 length is 15 residues. Germline values: CDR1 MGHRA, CDR2 YSYEKL.